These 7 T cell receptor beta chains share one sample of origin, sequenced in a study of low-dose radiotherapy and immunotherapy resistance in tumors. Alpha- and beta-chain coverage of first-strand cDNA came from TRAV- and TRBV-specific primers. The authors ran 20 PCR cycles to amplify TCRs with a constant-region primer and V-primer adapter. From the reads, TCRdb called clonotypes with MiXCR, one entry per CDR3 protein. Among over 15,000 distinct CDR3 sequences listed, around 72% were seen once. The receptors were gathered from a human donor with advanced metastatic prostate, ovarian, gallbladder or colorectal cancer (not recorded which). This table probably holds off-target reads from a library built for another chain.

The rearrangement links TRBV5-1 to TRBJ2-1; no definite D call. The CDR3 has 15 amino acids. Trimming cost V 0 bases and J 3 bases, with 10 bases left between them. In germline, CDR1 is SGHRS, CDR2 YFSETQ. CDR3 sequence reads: CASSLEGRDYNEQFF. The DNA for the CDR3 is TGCGCCAGCAGCTTGGAAGGAAGAGACTACAATGAGCAGTTCTTC. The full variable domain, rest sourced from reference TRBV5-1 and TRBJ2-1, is KAGVTQTPRYLIKTRGQQVTLSCSPISGHRSVSWYQQTPGQGLQFLFEYFSETQRNKGNFPGRFSGRQFSNSRSEMNVSTLELGDSALYLCASSLEGRDYNEQFFGPGTRLTVL.

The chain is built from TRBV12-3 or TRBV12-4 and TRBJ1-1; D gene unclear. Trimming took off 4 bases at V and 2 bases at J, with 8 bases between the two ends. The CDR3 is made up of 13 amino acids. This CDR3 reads CASSSGPNTEAFF. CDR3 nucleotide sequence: TGTGCCAGCAGTTCCGGGCCAAACACTGAAGCTTTCTTT.

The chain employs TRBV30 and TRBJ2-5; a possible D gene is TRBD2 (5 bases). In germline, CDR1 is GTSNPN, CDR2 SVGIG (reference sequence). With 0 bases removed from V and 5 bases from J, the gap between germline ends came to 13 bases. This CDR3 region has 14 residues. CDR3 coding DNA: TGTGCCTGGAGTGTAGTACGAGGGCGGGAGACCCAGTACTTC. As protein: CAWSVVRGRETQYF. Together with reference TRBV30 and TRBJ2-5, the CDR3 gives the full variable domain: SQTIHQWPATLVQPVGSPLSLECTVEGTSNPNLYWYRQAAGRGLQLLFYSVGIGQISSEVPQNLSASRPQDRQFILSSKKLLLSDSGFYLCAWSVVRGRETQYFGPGTRLLVL.

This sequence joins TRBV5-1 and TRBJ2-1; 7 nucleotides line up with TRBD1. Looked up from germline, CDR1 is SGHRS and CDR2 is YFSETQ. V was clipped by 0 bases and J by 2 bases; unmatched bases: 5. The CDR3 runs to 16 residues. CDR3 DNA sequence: TGCGCCAGCAGCTTGGCCCCCGGGACAGCCTACAATGAGCAGTTCTTC. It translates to CASSLAPGTAYNEQFF.

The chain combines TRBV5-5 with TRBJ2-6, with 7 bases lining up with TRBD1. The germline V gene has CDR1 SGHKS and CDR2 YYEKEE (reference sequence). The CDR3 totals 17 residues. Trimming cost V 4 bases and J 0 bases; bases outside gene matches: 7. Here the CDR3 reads CASSRPGTASGANVLTF. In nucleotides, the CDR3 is TGTGCCAGCAGCCGTCCCGGGACAGCCTCTGGGGCCAACGTCCTGACTTTC.

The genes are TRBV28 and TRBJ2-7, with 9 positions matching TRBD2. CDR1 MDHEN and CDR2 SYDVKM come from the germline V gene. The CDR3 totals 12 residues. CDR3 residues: CATSGSSYEQYF. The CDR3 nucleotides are TGTGCGACTAGCGGTAGCTCCTACGAGCAGTACTTC.

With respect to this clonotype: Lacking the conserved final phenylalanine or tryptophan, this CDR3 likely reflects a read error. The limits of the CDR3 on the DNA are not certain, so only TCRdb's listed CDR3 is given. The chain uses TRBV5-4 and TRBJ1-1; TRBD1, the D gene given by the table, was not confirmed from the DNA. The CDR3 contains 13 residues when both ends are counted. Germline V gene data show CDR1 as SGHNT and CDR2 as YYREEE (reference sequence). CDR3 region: CASSWAGGGGGPI.